This record covers a single TCR beta chain. Its antigen is currently unknown. The data were taken from a study of T cells after posttransplantation cyclophosphamide. General study findings and limits: TRB overlap between skin or GI tissue T cells and blood was limited. After PTCy, TRB diversity resembled that of CNI/methotrexate controls. Donor-recipient repertoire similarity was low at 1-2 months, rising over year one.

The germline V gene has CDR1 LNHDA and CDR2 SQIVND (reference sequence). V lost 6 bases and J lost 5, with 14 bases in between. The CDR3 has 14 amino acids. Data came from immunoSEQ multiplex PCR; TCRdb stores just in-frame clones and leaves some out. The table includes roughly 25,000 clones, about 82% detected once. Sequencing was performed on PBMCs. The TCR was taken from a woman aged 60-70 years with a blood cancer, CMV-positive, and with a related stem cell donor. V gene TRBV19 combines with J gene TRBJ2-1; no clear D gene. As DNA, the CDR3 is TGTGCCAGTAGCCCTATCGAGATCGACAATGAGCAGTTCTTC. It yields the protein CASSPIEIDNEQFF.